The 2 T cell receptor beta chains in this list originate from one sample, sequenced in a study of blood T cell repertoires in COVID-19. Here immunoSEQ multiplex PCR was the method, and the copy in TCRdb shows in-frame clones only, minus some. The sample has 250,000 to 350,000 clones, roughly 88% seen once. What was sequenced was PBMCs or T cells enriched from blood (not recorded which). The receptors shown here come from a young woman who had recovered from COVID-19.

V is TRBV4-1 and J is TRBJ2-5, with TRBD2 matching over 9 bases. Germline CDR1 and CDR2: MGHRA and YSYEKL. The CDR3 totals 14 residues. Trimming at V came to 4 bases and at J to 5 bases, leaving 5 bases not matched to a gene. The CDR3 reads CASSLAGVGETQYF. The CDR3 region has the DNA TGCGCCAGCAGCCTAGCGGGAGTCGGGGAGACCCAGTACTTC.

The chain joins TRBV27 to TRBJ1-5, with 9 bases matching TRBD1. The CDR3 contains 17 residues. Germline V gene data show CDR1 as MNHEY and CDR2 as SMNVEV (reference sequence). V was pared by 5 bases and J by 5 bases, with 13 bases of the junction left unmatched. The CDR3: CASSRRTGVLLDQPQHF. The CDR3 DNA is TGTGCCAGCAGTCGAAGGACAGGGGTCCTCCTCGATCAGCCCCAGCATTTT.